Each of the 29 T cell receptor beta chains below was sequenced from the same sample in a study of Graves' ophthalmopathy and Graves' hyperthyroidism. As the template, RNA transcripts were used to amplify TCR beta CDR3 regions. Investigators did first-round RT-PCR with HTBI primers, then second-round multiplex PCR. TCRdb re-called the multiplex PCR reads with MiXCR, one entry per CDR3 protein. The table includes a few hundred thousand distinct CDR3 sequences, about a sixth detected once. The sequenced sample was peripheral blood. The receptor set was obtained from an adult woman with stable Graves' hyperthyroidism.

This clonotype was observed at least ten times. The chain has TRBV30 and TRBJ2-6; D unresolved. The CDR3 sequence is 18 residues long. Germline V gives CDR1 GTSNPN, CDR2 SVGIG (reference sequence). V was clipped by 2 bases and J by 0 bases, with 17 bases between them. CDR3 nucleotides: TGTGCCTGGAGTTATATGGGAATACTCGGCTCTGGGGCCAACGTCCTGACTTTC. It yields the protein CAWSYMGILGSGANVLTF. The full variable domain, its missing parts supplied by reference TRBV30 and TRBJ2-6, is SQTIHQWPATLVQPVGSPLSLECTVEGTSNPNLYWYRQAAGRGLQLLFYSVGIGQISSEVPQNLSASRPQDRQFILSSKKLLLSDSGFYLCAWSYMGILGSGANVLTFGAGSRLTVL.

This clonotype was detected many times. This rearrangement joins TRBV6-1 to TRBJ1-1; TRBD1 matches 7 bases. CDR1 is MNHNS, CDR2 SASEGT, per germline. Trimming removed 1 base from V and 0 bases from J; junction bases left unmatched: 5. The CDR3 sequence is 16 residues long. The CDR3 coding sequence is TGTGCCAGCAGTGAAGTCGGGACAGTGATGAACACTGAAGCTTTCTTT. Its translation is CASSEVGTVMNTEAFF.

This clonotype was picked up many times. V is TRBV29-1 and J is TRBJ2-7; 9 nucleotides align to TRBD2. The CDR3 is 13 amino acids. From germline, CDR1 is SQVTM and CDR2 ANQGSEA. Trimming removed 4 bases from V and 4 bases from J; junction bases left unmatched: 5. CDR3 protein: CSVGTSVLYEQYF. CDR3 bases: TGCAGCGTTGGGACTAGCGTGTTGTACGAGCAGTACTTC.

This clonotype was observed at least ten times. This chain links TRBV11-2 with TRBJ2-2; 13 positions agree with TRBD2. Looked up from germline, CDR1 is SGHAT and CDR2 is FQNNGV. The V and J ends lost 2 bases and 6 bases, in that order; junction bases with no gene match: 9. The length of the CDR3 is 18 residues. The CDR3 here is CASSLIGLAGELAGELFF. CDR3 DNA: TGTGCCAGCAGCTTAATCGGACTAGCGGGAGAGTTGGCCGGGGAGCTGTTTTTT.

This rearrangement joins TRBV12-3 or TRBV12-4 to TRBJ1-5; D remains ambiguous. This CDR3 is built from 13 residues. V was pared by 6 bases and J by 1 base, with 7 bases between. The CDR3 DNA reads TGTGCCAGCAGGGACGACAGCAATCAGCCCCAGCATTTT. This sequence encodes CASRDDSNQPQHF.

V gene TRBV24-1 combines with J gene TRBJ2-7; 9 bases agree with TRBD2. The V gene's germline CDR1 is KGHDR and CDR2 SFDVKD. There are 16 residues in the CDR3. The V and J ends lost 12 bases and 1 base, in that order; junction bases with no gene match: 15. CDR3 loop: CAPRGASGIWSYEQYF. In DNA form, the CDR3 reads TGTGCCCCCCGCGGAGCTAGCGGGATTTGGTCCTACGAGCAGTACTTC.

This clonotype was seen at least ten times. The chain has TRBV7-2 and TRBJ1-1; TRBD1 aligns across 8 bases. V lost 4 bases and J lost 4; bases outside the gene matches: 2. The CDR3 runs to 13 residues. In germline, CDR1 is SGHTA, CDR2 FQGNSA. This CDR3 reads CASSSDRGTEAFF. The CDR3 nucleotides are TGTGCCAGCAGCTCAGACAGGGGCACTGAAGCTTTCTTT. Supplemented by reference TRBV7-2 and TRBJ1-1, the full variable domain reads GAGVSQSPSNKVTEKGKDVELRCDPISGHTALYWYRQSLGQGLEFLIYFQGNSAPDKSGLPSDRFSAERTGGSVSTLTIQRTQQEDSAVYLCASSSDRGTEAFFGQGTRLTVV.

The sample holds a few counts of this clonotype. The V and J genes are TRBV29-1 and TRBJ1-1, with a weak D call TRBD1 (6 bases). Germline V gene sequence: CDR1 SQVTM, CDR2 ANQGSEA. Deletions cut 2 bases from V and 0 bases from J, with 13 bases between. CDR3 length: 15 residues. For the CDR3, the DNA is TGCAGCGTTGAACCCGTCCAGGGGATGAACACTGAAGCTTTCTTT. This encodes CSVEPVQGMNTEAFF.

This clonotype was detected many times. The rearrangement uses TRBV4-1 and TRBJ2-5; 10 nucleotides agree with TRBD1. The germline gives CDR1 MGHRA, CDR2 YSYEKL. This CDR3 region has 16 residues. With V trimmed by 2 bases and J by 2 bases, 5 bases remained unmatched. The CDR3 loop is CASSQHGQGGQETQYF. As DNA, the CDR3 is TGCGCCAGCAGCCAACACGGACAGGGGGGACAAGAGACCCAGTACTTC.

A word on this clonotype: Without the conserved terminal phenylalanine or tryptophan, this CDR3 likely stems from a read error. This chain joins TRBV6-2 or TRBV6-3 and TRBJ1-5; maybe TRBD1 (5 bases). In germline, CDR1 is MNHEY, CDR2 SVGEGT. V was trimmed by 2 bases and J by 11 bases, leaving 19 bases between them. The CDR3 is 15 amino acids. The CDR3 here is CASSYVDKEWGTQHS. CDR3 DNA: TGTGCCAGCAGTTACGTCGACAAGGAATGGGGGACCCAGCATTCT.

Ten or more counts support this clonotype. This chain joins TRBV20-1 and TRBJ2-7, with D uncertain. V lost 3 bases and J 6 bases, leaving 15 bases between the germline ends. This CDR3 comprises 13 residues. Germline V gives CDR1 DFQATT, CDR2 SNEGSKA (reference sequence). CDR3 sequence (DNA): TGCAGTGCTAGGGACGTAGTCTCTGGCGAGCAGTACTTC. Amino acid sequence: CSARDVVSGEQYF.

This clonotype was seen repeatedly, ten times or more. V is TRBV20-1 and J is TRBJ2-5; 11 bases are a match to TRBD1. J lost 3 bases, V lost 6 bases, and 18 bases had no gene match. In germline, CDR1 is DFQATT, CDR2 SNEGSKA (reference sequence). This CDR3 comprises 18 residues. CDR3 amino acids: CSAPGDRGWAGAKETQYF. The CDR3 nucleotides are TGCAGTGCCCCAGGGGACAGGGGGTGGGCGGGCGCTAAAGAGACCCAGTACTTC.

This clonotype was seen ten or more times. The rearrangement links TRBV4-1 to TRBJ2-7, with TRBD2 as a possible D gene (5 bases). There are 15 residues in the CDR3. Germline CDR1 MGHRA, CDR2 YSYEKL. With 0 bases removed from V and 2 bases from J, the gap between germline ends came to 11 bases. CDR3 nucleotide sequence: TGCGCCAGCAGCCAAGAGGTACTAGGTCCCTACGAGCAGTACTTC. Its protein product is CASSQEVLGPYEQYF.

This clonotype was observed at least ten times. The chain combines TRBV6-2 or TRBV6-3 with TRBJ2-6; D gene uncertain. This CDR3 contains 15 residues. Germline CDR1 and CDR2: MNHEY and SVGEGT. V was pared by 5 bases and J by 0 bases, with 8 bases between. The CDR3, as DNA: TGTGCCAGCAGTCGGGTGACCTCTGGGGCCAACGTCCTGACTTTC. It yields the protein CASSRVTSGANVLTF.

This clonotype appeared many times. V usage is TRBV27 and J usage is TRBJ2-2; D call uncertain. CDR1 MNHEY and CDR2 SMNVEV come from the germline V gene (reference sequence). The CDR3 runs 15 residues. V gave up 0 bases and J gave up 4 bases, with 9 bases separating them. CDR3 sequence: CASSLSQGRTGELFF. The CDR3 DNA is TGTGCCAGCAGTTTATCTCAAGGACGCACCGGGGAGCTGTTTTTT.

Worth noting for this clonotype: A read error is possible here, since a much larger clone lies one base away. The CDR3 loop is CSVGKGLGNTIYF. The CDR3 DNA is TGCAGCGTTGGGAAGGGTCTGGGAAACACCATATATTTT. J is TRBJ1-3 and V is TRBV29-1; D uncertain. There are 13 residues in the CDR3. Trimming took 4 bases from V and 4 from J, leaving 11 bases between them. Germline V lookup: CDR1 SQVTM, CDR2 ANQGSEA.

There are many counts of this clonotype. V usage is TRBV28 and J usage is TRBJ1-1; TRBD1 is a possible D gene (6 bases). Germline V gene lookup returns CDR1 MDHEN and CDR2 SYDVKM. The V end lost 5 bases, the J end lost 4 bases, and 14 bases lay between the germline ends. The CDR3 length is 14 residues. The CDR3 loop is CASSLSTGITEAFF. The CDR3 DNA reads TGTGCCAGCAGTCTATCTACAGGGATCACTGAAGCTTTCTTT.

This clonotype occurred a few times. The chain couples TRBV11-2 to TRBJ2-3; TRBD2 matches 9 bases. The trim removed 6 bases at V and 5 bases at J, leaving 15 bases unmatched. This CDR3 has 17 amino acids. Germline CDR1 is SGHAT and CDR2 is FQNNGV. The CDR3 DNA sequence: TGTGCCAGCAGGCATGGGGTGGCGGGAGGGCCGGGAGATACGCAGTATTTT. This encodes CASRHGVAGGPGDTQYF.

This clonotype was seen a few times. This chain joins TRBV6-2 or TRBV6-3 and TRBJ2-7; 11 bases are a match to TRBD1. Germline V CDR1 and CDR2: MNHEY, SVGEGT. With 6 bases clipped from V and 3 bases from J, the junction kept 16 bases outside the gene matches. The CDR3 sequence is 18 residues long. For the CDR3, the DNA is TGTGCCAGCAGCCCCGGGACAGGGGGTCCCCCACCAATCTACGAGCAGTACTTC. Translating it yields CASSPGTGGPPPIYEQYF.

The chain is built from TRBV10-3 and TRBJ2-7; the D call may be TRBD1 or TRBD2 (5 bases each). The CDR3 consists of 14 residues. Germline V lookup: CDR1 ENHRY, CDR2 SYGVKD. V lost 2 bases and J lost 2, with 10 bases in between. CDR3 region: CAISEPGPTYEQYF. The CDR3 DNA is TGTGCCATCAGTGAGCCGGGACCCACCTACGAGCAGTACTTC.

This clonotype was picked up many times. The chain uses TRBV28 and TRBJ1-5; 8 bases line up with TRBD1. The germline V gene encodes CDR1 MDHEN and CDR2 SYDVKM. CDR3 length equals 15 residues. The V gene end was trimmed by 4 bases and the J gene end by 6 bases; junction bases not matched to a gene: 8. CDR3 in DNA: TGTGCCAGCAGTTCCCCTACAGGGGGAGGTCAGCCCCAGCATTTT. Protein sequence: CASSSPTGGGQPQHF. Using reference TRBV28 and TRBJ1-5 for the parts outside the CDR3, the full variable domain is DVKVTQSSRYLVKRTGEKVFLECVQDMDHENMFWYRQDPGLGLRLIYFSYDVKMKEKGDIPEGYSVSREKKERFSLILESASTNQTSMYLCASSSPTGGGQPQHFGDGTRLSIL.

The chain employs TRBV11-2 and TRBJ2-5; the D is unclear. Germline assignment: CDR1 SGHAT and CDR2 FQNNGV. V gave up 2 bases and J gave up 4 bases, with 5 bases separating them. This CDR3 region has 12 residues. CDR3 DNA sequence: TGTGCCAGCAGCTTACAACGAGAGACCCAGTACTTC. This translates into CASSLQRETQYF.

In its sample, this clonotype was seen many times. The CDR3 reads CASSYLGGPQETQYF. CDR3 DNA sequence: TGTGCCAGCAGTTACTTGGGGGGACCCCAAGAGACCCAGTACTTC. This sequence joins TRBV6-5 and TRBJ2-5; a possible D gene is TRBD2 (6 bases). The CDR3 is 15 amino acids. Trimming removed 1 base from V and 1 base from J, with 10 bases in between. Germline assignment: CDR1 MNHEY and CDR2 SVGAGI.

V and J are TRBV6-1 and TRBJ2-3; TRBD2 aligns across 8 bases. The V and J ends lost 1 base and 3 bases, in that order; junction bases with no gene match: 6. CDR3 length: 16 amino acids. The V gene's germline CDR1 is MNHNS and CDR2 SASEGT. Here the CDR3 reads CASSEDLLAATDTQYF. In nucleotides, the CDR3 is TGTGCCAGCAGTGAAGATTTACTAGCGGCAACAGATACGCAGTATTTT.

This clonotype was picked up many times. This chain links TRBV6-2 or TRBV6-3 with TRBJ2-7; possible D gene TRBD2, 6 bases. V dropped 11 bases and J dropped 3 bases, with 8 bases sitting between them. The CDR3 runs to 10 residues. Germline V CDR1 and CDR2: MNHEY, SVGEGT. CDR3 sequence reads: CAAGNYEQYF. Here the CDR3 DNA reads TGTGCCGCGGGAAACTACGAGCAGTACTTC.

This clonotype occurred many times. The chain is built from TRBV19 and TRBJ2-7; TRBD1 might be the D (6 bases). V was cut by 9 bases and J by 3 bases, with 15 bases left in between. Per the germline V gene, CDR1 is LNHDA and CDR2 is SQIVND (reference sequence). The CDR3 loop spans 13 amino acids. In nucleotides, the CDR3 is TGTGCCAGCATGAAGACAGGAGACTACGAGCAGTACTTC. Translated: CASMKTGDYEQYF.

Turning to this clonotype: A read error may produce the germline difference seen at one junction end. The CDR3 DNA reads TGTGCCCGGAGTCTTCGAACTAGCGGGAGATCGGAGACCAAGTACTTC. It codes for CARSLRTSGRSETKYF. The chain combines TRBV30 with TRBJ2-5, with 11 bases identical to TRBD2. Per the germline V gene, CDR1 is GTSNPN and CDR2 is SVGIG (reference sequence). The CDR3 is made up of 16 amino acids.

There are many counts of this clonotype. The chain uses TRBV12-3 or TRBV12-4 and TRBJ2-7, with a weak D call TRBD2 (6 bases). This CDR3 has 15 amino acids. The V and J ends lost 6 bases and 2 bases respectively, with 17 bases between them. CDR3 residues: CASSPKPGEPYEQYF. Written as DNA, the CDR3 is TGTGCCAGCAGCCCCAAGCCGGGAGAACCCTACGAGCAGTACTTC.

The CDR3 spells CASSLSSQGTISGANVLTF. The CDR3 nucleotides read TGTGCCAGCAGTTTATCGTCTCAGGGGACAATCTCTGGGGCCAACGTCCTGACTTTC. The chain has TRBV27 and TRBJ2-6, with D possibly matching TRBD1 (6 bases). This CDR3 has 19 amino acids. Trimming removed 0 bases at V and 0 bases at J, with 15 bases between. In germline, CDR1 is MNHEY, CDR2 SMNVEV (reference sequence).